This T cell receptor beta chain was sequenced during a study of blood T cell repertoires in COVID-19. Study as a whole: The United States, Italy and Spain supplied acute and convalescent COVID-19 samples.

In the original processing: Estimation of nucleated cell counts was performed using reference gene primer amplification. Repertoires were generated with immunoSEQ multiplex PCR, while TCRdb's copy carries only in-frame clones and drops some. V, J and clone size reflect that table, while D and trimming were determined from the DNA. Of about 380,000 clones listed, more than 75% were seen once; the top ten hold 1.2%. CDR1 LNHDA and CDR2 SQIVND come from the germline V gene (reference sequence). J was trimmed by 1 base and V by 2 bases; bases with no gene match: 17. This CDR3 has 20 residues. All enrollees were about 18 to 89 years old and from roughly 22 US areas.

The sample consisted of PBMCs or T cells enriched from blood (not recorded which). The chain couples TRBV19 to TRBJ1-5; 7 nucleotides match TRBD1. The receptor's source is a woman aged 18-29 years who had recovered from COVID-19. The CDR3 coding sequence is TGTGCCAGTAGTATAATGATAGGGACAGTCAGGGGCAGGAGCAATCAGCCCCAGCATTTT. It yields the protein CASSIMIGTVRGRSNQPQHF.